Following are 32 T cell receptor beta chains from one sample sequenced in a study of glioma-infiltrating T cells after dendritic cell vaccination. As to time point: after dendritic cell vaccination, including at tumor progression/relapse. The assay was immunoSEQ multiplex PCR, and TCRdb's table has in-frame clones only and misses some. Of approximately 50,000 clones listed, about 85% were seen once; the top ten hold roughly 8.8%. The input for sequencing was blood, taken after dendritic cell vaccination. The receptors shown here come from a human donor with glioblastoma.

This clone has a single count. V and J are TRBV29-1 and TRBJ1-2; TRBD1 might be the D (6 bases). The CDR3 has 13 amino acids. The germline V gene has CDR1 SQVTM and CDR2 ANQGSEA. The V end was cut by 1 base, the J end by 8 bases, with 14 bases between. CDR3 region: CSVEGGGGEGYTF. CDR3 nucleotide sequence: TGCAGCGTTGAAGGGGGCGGGGGCGAAGGCTACACCTTC.

The chain employs TRBV7-2 and TRBJ2-7, with TRBD1 as a possible D gene (5 bases). The CDR3 is 14 amino acids. Germline values: CDR1 SGHTA, CDR2 FQGNSA. V was clipped by 1 base and J by 2 bases, with 9 bases between them. In nucleotides, the CDR3 is TGTGCCAGCAGCTTAGAGGTCAGGGCCTACGAGCAGTACTTC. Protein: CASSLEVRAYEQYF.

In its sample, this clone was seen a few times. This chain connects TRBV19 to TRBJ1-6; the D gene is possibly TRBD1 (5 bases). Germline CDR1 and CDR2: LNHDA and SQIVND (reference sequence). The CDR3 has 14 residues. Trimming left V 7 bases short and J 7 bases short, with 14 bases between. Written as DNA, the CDR3 is TGTGCCAGTAAGGTATATGGGGGGAATTCACCCCTCCACTTT. As protein: CASKVYGGNSPLHF.

This sequence joins TRBV6-6 and TRBJ2-7; TRBD1 agrees at 10 bases. Germline-derived CDR1 and CDR2 are MNHNY and SVGAGI (reference sequence). The CDR3 spans 16 residues. After removal of 4 bases from V and 2 bases from J, the junction contained 8 bases not matched to a gene. The CDR3 loop is CASSFTGQGTAYEQYF. CDR3 coding DNA: TGTGCCAGCAGTTTTACGGGACAGGGGACAGCCTACGAGCAGTACTTC.

J is TRBJ2-1 and V is TRBV2, with 9 bases identical to TRBD1. V lost 3 bases, J lost 2 bases, and 5 bases stayed unmatched. The CDR3 covers 16 residues. Germline values: CDR1 SNHLY, CDR2 FYNNEI. The CDR3 DNA is TGTGCCAGCAGTGATCACGGGACAGGGCCCTACAATGAGCAGTTCTTC. It specifies CASSDHGTGPYNEQFF.

The chain joins TRBV6-6 to TRBJ1-2; 7 bases are shared with TRBD1. The CDR3 totals 14 residues. V was clipped by 5 bases and J by 2 bases; unmatched bases: 5. Germline CDR1 MNHNY, CDR2 SVGAGI (reference sequence). The DNA for the CDR3 is TGTGCCAGCAGTCTCTGGGACAGCAACTATGGCTACACCTTC. Its translation: CASSLWDSNYGYTF.

V and J are TRBV7-2 and TRBJ1-6; D unclear. The length of the CDR3 is 13 residues. Germline V CDR1 and CDR2: SGHTA, FQGNSA. V lost 3 bases, J lost 5 bases, and 5 bases lay in between. The CDR3 reads CASSFTDNSPLHF. Here the CDR3 DNA reads TGTGCCAGCAGCTTTACGGATAATTCACCCCTCCACTTT.

This clone appeared a single time. The CDR3 bases are TGTGCCATCAGTGAAAGGGGGCAGGGCGACTATGGCTACACCTTC. Translation: CAISERGQGDYGYTF. V usage is TRBV10-3 and J usage is TRBJ1-2; 7 nucleotides agree with TRBD1. Germline V lookup: CDR1 ENHRY, CDR2 SYGVKD. This CDR3 spans 15 amino acids. V trimming: 3 bases; J trimming: 3 bases; junction bases outside the gene matches: 7.

This rearrangement joins TRBV15 to TRBJ1-1; no clear D gene. This CDR3 has 12 amino acids. Germline CDR1 LNHNV, CDR2 YYDKDF (reference sequence). V was cut by 3 bases and J by 11 bases, with 13 bases left in between. The CDR3 bases are TGTGCCACCAGCAGCGACACCCCCGGTGCTTTCTTT. Translating gives CATSSDTPGAFF.

This clone has just a few counts. This chain uses TRBV7-6 with TRBJ2-2, with a weak D call TRBD2 (6 bases). V was trimmed by 10 bases and J by 3 bases, leaving 15 bases between them. This CDR3 is built from 14 residues. CDR1 SGHVS and CDR2 FNYEAQ come from the germline V gene. The CDR3 reads CATLRDWDTGELFF. The DNA for the CDR3 is TGTGCCACCCTCCGGGACTGGGACACCGGGGAGCTGTTTTTT.

The chain combines TRBV10-3 with TRBJ2-1; D perhaps matches TRBD2 (6 bases). The CDR3 has 15 residues. CDR1 is ENHRY and CDR2 is SYGVKD in the germline V gene. The V and J ends lost 6 bases and 4 bases respectively, with 16 bases between them. The DNA of the CDR3 is TGTGCCATCAGACTAACCGGGACTTCATACAATGAGCAGTTCTTC. It is translated as CAIRLTGTSYNEQFF.

The rearrangement links TRBV10-1 to TRBJ2-7, with D maybe TRBD1 (6 bases). V was shortened by 3 bases and J by 4 bases, with 10 bases between the two germline ends. Looked up from germline, CDR1 is WNHNN and CDR2 is SYGVQD (reference sequence). This CDR3 has 13 amino acids. The CDR3 here is CASSEGTSYEQYF. The CDR3 DNA sequence: TGCGCCAGCAGTGAAGGGACATCATACGAGCAGTACTTC.

The chain is built from TRBV4-3 and TRBJ2-1, with 8 bases that match TRBD1. The CDR3 contains 19 residues. V gave up 0 bases and J gave up 6 bases; unmatched junction bases: 16. Per germline, CDR1 LGHNA and CDR2 YSLEER. DNA of the CDR3: TGCGCCAGCAGCCAAGATGTCGGAGGAAGGACAGGGAGAGGCAATGAGCAGTTCTTC. This codes for CASSQDVGGRTGRGNEQFF.

This clone was seen only a few times. V and J are TRBV6-5 and TRBJ1-1, with 8 bases identical to TRBD1. Germline trimming cut 10 bases from V and 5 bases from J; bases unmatched to any gene: 9. Germline CDR1 is MNHEY and CDR2 is SVGAGI. The CDR3 loop spans 13 amino acids. CDR3 in DNA: TGTGCCACCACAGGGGGGGGTGAGACTGAAGCTTTCTTT. Translating it yields CATTGGGETEAFF.

The V call is TRBV28, the J call TRBJ2-1, with D uncertain. CDR1 MDHEN and CDR2 SYDVKM come from the germline V gene. The CDR3 sequence is 15 residues long. The V end lost 4 bases, the J end lost 0 bases, and 10 bases lay between the germline ends. The CDR3: CASSSEVDSYNEQFF. Here the CDR3 DNA reads TGTGCCAGCAGTTCAGAGGTAGACTCCTACAATGAGCAGTTCTTC.

The V and J genes are TRBV11-2 and TRBJ2-2; 8 positions agree with TRBD2. Germline CDR1 is SGHAT and CDR2 is FQNNGV. This CDR3 has 17 residues. V was pared by 5 bases and J by 5 bases, with 13 bases of the junction left unmatched. The CDR3 coding sequence is TGTGCCAGCAGCCGCCCTCGGAGACTAGCGCGGACCGGGGAGCTGTTTTTT. This translates into CASSRPRRLARTGELFF.

This chain joins TRBV11-2 and TRBJ1-2, with 9 bases aligning to TRBD1. The J segment lost 4 bases and the V segment lost 5 bases, leaving 14 bases of the junction unmatched. Germline CDR1 SGHAT, CDR2 FQNNGV. CDR3 length equals 17 residues. CDR3 sequence reads: CASSRPEPGQGAYGYTF. The CDR3 DNA sequence: TGTGCCAGCAGCCGACCTGAGCCGGGACAGGGTGCCTATGGCTACACCTTC.

This clone occurred once. The CDR3 nucleotides are TGTGCCAGCAGCTTATTTGGGACAGGCCTTGAAGCTTTCTTT. Translation gives CASSLFGTGLEAFF. The V call is TRBV11-2, the J call TRBJ1-1; TRBD1 matches 8 bases. V lost 2 bases and J lost 7; bases outside the gene matches: 6. Looked up from germline, CDR1 is SGHAT and CDR2 is FQNNGV. The CDR3 runs to 14 residues.

The chain carries TRBV4-1 and TRBJ2-1; 7 nucleotides match TRBD1. Germline V gene lookup returns CDR1 MGHRA and CDR2 YSYEKL. CDR3 length: 17 amino acids. V lost 3 bases, J lost 4 bases, and 12 bases stayed unmatched. CDR3: CASSQPRMDRPYNEQFF. CDR3 DNA sequence: TGCGCCAGCAGCCAGCCTAGAATGGACAGGCCGTACAATGAGCAGTTCTTC.

V usage is TRBV11-3 and J usage is TRBJ2-3, with D unclear. Germline assignment: CDR1 SGHNT and CDR2 YENEEA. This CDR3 region has 16 residues. V lost 5 bases and J 3 bases, leaving 18 bases between the germline ends. The CDR3 DNA follows: TGTGCCAGCAGCCCCCCCCGTGGCTCGTATACAGATACGCAGTATTTT. Amino acids: CASSPPRGSYTDTQYF.

In DNA, the CDR3 is TGTGCCAGCAGCTACCGGGACAGGGGGCCAAGGATCGGCTACACCTTC. Its protein is CASSYRDRGPRIGYTF. This chain connects TRBV11-2 to TRBJ1-2, with TRBD1 identical over 12 bases. CDR1 and CDR2 from the germline V gene are SGHAT and FQNNGV. With V trimmed by 4 bases and J by 8 bases, 11 bases remained unmatched. The CDR3 runs to 16 residues.

The J gene is TRBJ2-5, the V gene TRBV10-1, with TRBD1 matching over 7 bases. Germline loops: CDR1 WNHNN, CDR2 SYGVQD (reference sequence). This CDR3 has 14 amino acids. V lost 4 bases and J lost 2; bases outside the gene matches: 4. The CDR3 protein is CASSGQGGQETQYF. The CDR3 coding sequence is TGCGCCAGCAGTGGACAGGGTGGTCAAGAGACCCAGTACTTC.

The CDR3 bases are TGTGCCAGCAGCCAAGATGTACTAGCGGGGTACACAGATACGCAGTATTTT. Translated, it gives CASSQDVLAGYTDTQYF. This sequence joins TRBV14 and TRBJ2-3; 10 bases agree with TRBD2. V lost 0 bases, J lost 2 bases, and 5 bases stayed unmatched. The germline V gene has CDR1 SGHDN and CDR2 FVKESK. The CDR3 is 17 residues long. The full variable domain, rest sourced from reference TRBV14 and TRBJ2-3, is EAGVTQFPSHSVIEKGQTVTLRCDPISGHDNLYWYRRVMGKEIKFLLHFVKESKQDESGMPNNRFLAERTGGTYSTLKVQPAELEDSGVYFCASSQDVLAGYTDTQYFGPGTRLTVL.

A note on this clone: Distinct nucleotide sequences in the sample also encode this CDR3. The CDR3 spells CASSSGVGPDEGLYEQYF. As DNA, the CDR3 is TGTGCCAGCAGCTCGGGAGTGGGGCCAGACGAGGGACTCTACGAGCAGTACTTC. This chain joins TRBV5-5 and TRBJ2-7; D is possibly TRBD2 (6 bases). Trimming pared 3 bases from V and 3 bases from J, leaving 25 bases between. Germline V gene sequence: CDR1 SGHKS, CDR2 YYEKEE (reference sequence). This CDR3 is built from 18 residues. The complete variable domain, with remaining parts taken from reference TRBV5-5 and TRBJ2-7, reads DAGVTQSPTHLIKTRGQQVTLRCSPISGHKSVSWYQQVLGQGPQFIFQYYEKEERGRGNFPDRFSARQFPNYSSELNVNALLLGDSALYLCASSSGVGPDEGLYEQYFGPGTRLTVT.

To note about this clone: The same CDR3 is also encoded by other DNA sequences in this sample. The V gene is TRBV19, the J gene TRBJ1-6, with TRBD1 matching over 7 bases. Looked up from germline, CDR1 is LNHDA and CDR2 is SQIVND (reference sequence). J gave up 4 bases and V 7 bases, and 4 bases lay outside the gene matches. The CDR3 is 14 residues long. The CDR3 loop reads CASNQQGYNSPLHF. CDR3 DNA sequence: TGTGCCAGTAATCAACAGGGGTATAATTCACCCCTCCACTTT.

This rearrangement joins TRBV30 to TRBJ1-1; weak D call: TRBD1 (6 bases). The V end lost 4 bases, the J end lost 7 bases, and 13 bases lay between the germline ends. The V gene's germline CDR1 is GTSNPN and CDR2 SVGIG (reference sequence). This CDR3 comprises 12 residues. This CDR3 is CAWIERGSEAFF. The CDR3 nucleotides read TGTGCCTGGATTGAAAGGGGGAGTGAAGCTTTCTTT.

The rearrangement links TRBV9 to TRBJ1-1; D gene uncertain. Germline assignment: CDR1 SGDLS and CDR2 YYNGEE. Trimming cost V 1 base and J 3 bases, with 10 bases left between them. The CDR3 consists of 14 residues. CDR3 in DNA: TGTGCCAGCAGCGTATCTAAGATCGACACTGAAGCTTTCTTT. Protein sequence: CASSVSKIDTEAFF. Looking up the rest from reference TRBV9 and TRBJ1-1 gives the full variable domain: DSGVTQTPKHLITATGQRVTLRCSPRSGDLSVYWYQQSLDQGLQFLIQYYNGEERAKGNILERFSAQQFPDLHSELNLSSLELGDSALYFCASSVSKIDTEAFFGQGTRLTVV.

In its sample, this clone was seen once. The V and J genes are TRBV6-4 and TRBJ1-6, with D perhaps matching TRBD1 (6 bases). Germline CDR1 reads MRHNA; CDR2 reads SNTAGT. The CDR3 spans 15 residues. Trimming removed 6 bases from V and 1 base from J, with 10 bases in between. The CDR3 protein is CASRAGESYNSPLHF. The CDR3, as DNA: TGTGCCAGCAGGGCAGGGGAGTCCTATAATTCACCCCTCCACTTT.

CDR3 protein: CASSQLGLAPDGGDTQYF. In DNA form, the CDR3 reads TGTGCCAGCAGCCAGCTAGGACTAGCACCAGACGGGGGAGATACGCAGTATTTT. The rearrangement uses TRBV14 and TRBJ2-3, with 8 bases that match TRBD2. Unmatched junction bases numbered 16, after V lost 3 bases and J lost 5 bases. The CDR3 runs 18 residues. CDR1 and CDR2 (germline): SGHDN, FVKESK.

The gene calls are TRBV5-4 and TRBJ1-6, with D unclear. Trimming removed 1 base at V and 3 bases at J, with 8 bases between. CDR1 SGHNT and CDR2 YYREEE come from the germline V gene (reference sequence). The CDR3 runs 15 residues. CDR3 nucleotide sequence: TGTGCCAGCAGCTTGAGAGGCAACTATAATTCACCCCTCCACTTT. Translating gives CASSLRGNYNSPLHF.

J is TRBJ2-5 and V is TRBV9; D possibly corresponds to TRBD2 (5 bases). The CDR3 consists of 15 residues. Trimming removed 2 bases at V and 1 base at J, with 12 bases between. CDR1 and CDR2 from the germline V gene are SGDLS and YYNGEE. CDR3 in amino acids: CASSVGLGAQETQYF. In DNA form, the CDR3 reads TGTGCCAGCAGCGTTGGCCTGGGAGCCCAAGAGACCCAGTACTTC.

This clone appeared a single time. The chain carries TRBV4-1 and TRBJ2-5, with 11 bases identical to TRBD2. The CDR3 extends over 16 amino acids. V shed 0 bases, J shed 5 bases, and the junction held 5 bases outside the gene matches. The germline gives CDR1 MGHRA, CDR2 YSYEKL. The CDR3 nucleotides are TGCGCCAGCAGCCAAGATAGCGGGGGGGCTCGGGAGACCCAGTACTTC. This encodes CASSQDSGGARETQYF.